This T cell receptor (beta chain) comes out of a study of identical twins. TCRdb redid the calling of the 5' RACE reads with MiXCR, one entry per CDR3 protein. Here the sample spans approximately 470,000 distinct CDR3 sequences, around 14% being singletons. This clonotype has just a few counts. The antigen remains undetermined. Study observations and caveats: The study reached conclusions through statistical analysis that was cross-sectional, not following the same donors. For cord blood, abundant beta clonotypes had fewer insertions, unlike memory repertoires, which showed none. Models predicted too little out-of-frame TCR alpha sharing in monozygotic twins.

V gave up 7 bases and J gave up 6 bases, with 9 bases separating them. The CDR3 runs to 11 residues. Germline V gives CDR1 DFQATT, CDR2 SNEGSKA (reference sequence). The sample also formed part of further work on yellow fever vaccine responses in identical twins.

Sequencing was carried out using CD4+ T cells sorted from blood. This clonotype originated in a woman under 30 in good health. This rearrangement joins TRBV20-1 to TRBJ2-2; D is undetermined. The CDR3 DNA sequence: TGCAGTGTATCGAGTTCCGGGGAGCTGTTTTTT. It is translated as CSVSSSGELFF.